This note documents a single TCR beta chain sequence. The target antigen is unknown. The sample comes from a study of identical twins. One entry per CDR3 protein, called by TCRdb with MiXCR from the 5' RACE reads. In the table there are roughly 1,500,000 distinct CDR3 sequences, around 29% of which are singletons. Study conclusions and caveats: Zero-insertion analyses might be partly confounded by invariant T cells like MAIT and iNKT. Insertion counts were lower in abundant cord blood beta clonotypes, a trend that memory repertoires did not show. Twins showed weaker excess sharing in their beta out-of-frame sequences.

This TCR was sampled from a newborn girl in good health. Sample: cord blood.

The DNA of the CDR3 is TGTGCCACCATGGCAGATACGCAGTATTTT. It encodes CATMADTQYF. V gene TRBV7-9 combines with J gene TRBJ2-3, with D uncertain. The CDR3 runs to 10 residues. Looked up from germline, CDR1 is SEHNR and CDR2 is FQNEAQ (reference sequence). V dropped 10 bases and J dropped 4 bases, with 6 bases sitting between them.